Shown below are 23 T cell receptor beta chains from a single sample sequenced in a study of T-cell reconstitution after alpha-beta-depleted transplantation in children. Construction of the TCRbeta library involved unique molecular identifiers. TCRdb reprocessed the PCR reads via MiXCR and lists one record per CDR3 protein. The data contain 65,000 to 75,000 distinct CDR3 sequences, roughly 4.9% of them singletons. The material was PBMCs, mostly from graft donor cells, obtained 180 days after TCRalphabeta/CD19-depleted stem cell transplant. The receptors come from a boy in the first two years of life who had a stem cell transplant for acute myeloid leukemia, so the T cells may come from the graft donor.

This clonotype was recorded many times. This chain uses TRBV15 with TRBJ2-3; D is possibly TRBD2 (5 bases). This CDR3 region has 13 residues. Trimming shortened V by 0 bases and J by 9 bases, and 10 bases separated the two germline ends. Germline CDR1 is LNHNV and CDR2 is YYDKDF (reference sequence). The DNA of the CDR3 is TGTGCCACCAGCAGAGATGAAACGGGAACGCAGTATTTT. Translating it yields CATSRDETGTQYF.

In its sample, this clonotype was seen many times. The chain employs TRBV18 and TRBJ2-3; D gene unclear. V was shortened by 3 bases and J by 0 bases, with 10 bases between the two germline ends. The germline gives CDR1 KGHSH, CDR2 LQKENI. The CDR3 is 15 amino acids. The CDR3 loop reads CASSPLRSSTDTQYF. CDR3 sequence (DNA): TGTGCCAGCTCACCTCTGAGATCTAGCACAGATACGCAGTATTTT.

This clonotype has a count of ten or more. The chain is built from TRBV27 and TRBJ2-2, with D possibly being TRBD2 (5 bases). This CDR3 is 14 amino acids long. Trimming removed 5 bases from V and 3 bases from J, with 10 bases in between. Per germline, CDR1 MNHEY and CDR2 SMNVEV (reference sequence). Here the CDR3 DNA reads TGTGCCAGCAGTGAGGGATTGGACACCGGGGAGCTGTTTTTT. Its translation is CASSEGLDTGELFF.

This clonotype was seen at least ten times. The chain has TRBV19 and TRBJ1-1; perhaps TRBD1 as D (5 bases). The germline V gene encodes CDR1 LNHDA and CDR2 SQIVND (reference sequence). The CDR3 spans 13 residues. V dropped 6 bases and J dropped 4 bases, with 12 bases sitting between them. The CDR3: CASRTGSATEAFF. CDR3 DNA: TGTGCCAGTAGAACAGGATCGGCCACTGAAGCTTTCTTT.

This clonotype occurred many times. The V gene is TRBV6-2 or TRBV6-3, the J gene TRBJ2-5; 8 bases are shared with TRBD1. CDR3 length: 17 amino acids. The V segment lost 3 bases and the J segment 3 bases; nucleotides outside the gene matches: 12. Germline CDR1 and CDR2: MNHEY and SVGEGT. The CDR3 is CASSYKTGEEGKETQYF. The DNA of the CDR3 is TGTGCCAGCAGTTATAAGACAGGGGAGGAGGGCAAAGAGACCCAGTACTTC.

This clonotype appeared many times. The chain couples TRBV5-1 to TRBJ2-1; D not resolved. V was clipped by 1 base and J by 8 bases, with 19 bases between them. This CDR3 spans 16 amino acids. CDR1 is SGHRS and CDR2 is YFSETQ in the germline V gene. DNA for the CDR3: TGCGCCAGCAGCTTGTTCCGCGAGCCCTCTTTTCATGAGCAGTTCTTC. Its translation is CASSLFREPSFHEQFF.

This clonotype was seen many times. The chain carries TRBV12-5 and TRBJ2-3, with no clear D. This CDR3 contains 14 residues. Germline CDR1 LGHNT, CDR2 FRNRAP. Deletions cut 2 bases from V and 4 bases from J, with 10 bases between. CDR3 sequence: CASGLPRSPDTQYF. Written as DNA, the CDR3 is TGTGCTAGTGGTTTGCCCCGGTCGCCAGATACGCAGTATTTT.

This clonotype appeared many times. The chain is built from TRBV19 and TRBJ1-5, with 8 bases fitting TRBD1. The V and J ends lost 7 bases and 6 bases, in that order; junction bases with no gene match: 8. CDR3 length equals 14 residues. Per germline, CDR1 LNHDA and CDR2 SQIVND (reference sequence). CDR3 sequence: CASTPDREAQPQHF. The CDR3 region has the DNA TGTGCCAGTACCCCGGACAGGGAAGCTCAGCCCCAGCATTTT.

This clonotype was counted many times. The DNA for the CDR3 is TGTGCCAGCAGTGAATGGGTGGCACACTACACCGGGGAGCTGTTTTTT. It specifies CASSEWVAHYTGELFF. V gene TRBV6-1 combines with J gene TRBJ2-2; D uncertain. V lost 2 bases, J lost 3 bases, and 13 bases lay in between. There are 16 residues in the CDR3. Germline V gene lookup returns CDR1 MNHNS and CDR2 SASEGT.

The rearrangement uses TRBV7-8 and TRBJ2-5; D possibly corresponds to TRBD2 (6 bases). Trimming cost V 2 bases and J 3 bases, with 16 bases left between them. There are 16 residues in the CDR3. Germline-derived CDR1 and CDR2 are SGHVS and FQNEAQ. Here the CDR3 DNA reads TGTGCCAGCAGCTTAAATATCGCGGGGTTCGAAGAGACCCAGTACTTC. Protein product: CASSLNIAGFEETQYF.

This clonotype was seen ten or more times. The CDR3 nucleotides read TGTGCCAGCACCTTGGGGGCTATCTATAGCAATCAGCCCCAGCATTTT. It translates to CASTLGAIYSNQPQHF. The rearrangement joins TRBV12-3 or TRBV12-4 to TRBJ1-5; a weak D match, TRBD1 (6 bases). The CDR3 is 16 amino acids. V lost 7 bases, J lost 0 bases, and 16 bases lay in between.

This clonotype was counted at least ten times. This chain links TRBV5-1 with TRBJ1-6, with 7 bases lining up with TRBD1. With 6 bases clipped from V and 8 bases from J, the junction kept 11 bases outside the gene matches. The germline V gene encodes CDR1 SGHRS and CDR2 YFSETQ. The CDR3 spans 15 residues. The CDR3 DNA sequence: TGCGCCAGCACCCCCCAGGCAGGGGGGTATTCACCCCTCCACTTT. Translated, it gives CASTPQAGGYSPLHF.

The gene calls are TRBV4-1 and TRBJ2-3; 10 positions match TRBD2. This CDR3 is 15 amino acids long. The germline V gene has CDR1 MGHRA and CDR2 YSYEKL. V dropped 0 bases and J dropped 3; count of bases not matched to a gene: 0. The CDR3 region is CASSQDSGGTDTQYF. In DNA, the CDR3 is TGCGCCAGCAGCCAAGATAGCGGGGGGACAGATACGCAGTATTTT.

This clonotype has a count of ten or more. The chain has TRBV29-1 and TRBJ2-1; D not resolved. The germline gives CDR1 SQVTM, CDR2 ANQGSEA. This CDR3 is built from 11 residues. Trimming removed 8 bases at V and 5 bases at J, with 10 bases between. CDR3 DNA: TGCAGCTTCCGGGCCGACAATGAGCAGTTCTTC. It translates to CSFRADNEQFF.

In this sample, this clonotype turned up many times. V usage is TRBV3-1 and J usage is TRBJ1-6, with TRBD1 as a possible D gene (5 bases). CDR1 is LGHDT and CDR2 is YNNKEL in the germline V gene (reference sequence). Trimming took 0 bases from V and 8 from J, leaving 14 bases between them. The CDR3 loop spans 16 amino acids. CDR3 in DNA: TGTGCCAGCAGCCAAGAAGCGGGACGGCGATATTCACCCCTCCACTTT. It codes for CASSQEAGRRYSPLHF.

This clonotype was counted ten times or more. The chain combines TRBV19 with TRBJ2-5; no clear D gene. Trimming left V 11 bases short and J 8 bases short, with 21 bases between. The CDR3 totals 13 residues. The germline gives CDR1 LNHDA, CDR2 SQIVND (reference sequence). The CDR3 protein is CASRSQSRPTQYF. As DNA, the CDR3 is TGTGCCTCTAGGAGCCAAAGCCGCCCAACCCAGTACTTC.

This clonotype was picked up many times. The rearrangement links TRBV7-2 to TRBJ2-2; 9 bases match TRBD2. V was clipped by 0 bases and J by 6 bases; unmatched bases: 20. The CDR3 covers 21 residues. The germline gives CDR1 SGHTA, CDR2 FQGNSA. The chain's CDR3 is CASSLAHSWERRGGQAGELFF. CDR3 nucleotide sequence: TGTGCCAGCAGCTTAGCCCACTCCTGGGAGAGGCGGGGGGGCCAAGCCGGGGAGCTGTTTTTT. The whole variable domain, remainder taken from reference TRBV7-2 and TRBJ2-2, is GAGVSQSPSNKVTEKGKDVELRCDPISGHTALYWYRQSLGQGLEFLIYFQGNSAPDKSGLPSDRFSAERTGGSVSTLTIQRTQQEDSAVYLCASSLAHSWERRGGQAGELFFGEGSRLTVL.

This clonotype has at least ten counts. The chain carries TRBV20-1 and TRBJ2-7, with D unclear. V dropped 3 bases and J dropped 3 bases, with 12 bases sitting between them. Per germline, CDR1 DFQATT and CDR2 SNEGSKA (reference sequence). This CDR3 spans 13 amino acids. The CDR3 DNA sequence: TGCAGTGCTAGTACCCCCCCCAACTACGAGCAGTACGTC. The encoded protein is CSASTPPNYEQYV.

CDR3 in DNA: TGTGCCAGCAGCTTACACAGGCCTAAGGTTTACAATGAGCAGTTCTTC. It encodes CASSLHRPKVYNEQFF. The chain joins TRBV7-8 to TRBJ2-1; perhaps TRBD1 as D (5 bases). Germline V gene data show CDR1 as SGHVS and CDR2 as FQNEAQ. Trimming took 2 bases from V and 4 from J, leaving 15 bases between them. CDR3 length: 16 residues.

V and J are TRBV30 and TRBJ2-7; no definite D call. V shed 2 bases and J shed 2 bases, with 16 bases lying between them. Per the germline V gene, CDR1 is GTSNPN and CDR2 is SVGIG (reference sequence). CDR3 length: 15 amino acids. The CDR3 reads CAWSIGRTPTYEQYF. The CDR3 coding sequence is TGTGCCTGGAGTATCGGGCGGACCCCCACCTACGAGCAGTACTTC.

This clonotype was recorded many times. The rearrangement links TRBV6-5 to TRBJ1-3; no clear D gene. The length of the CDR3 is 15 residues. Trimming shortened V by 3 bases and J by 0 bases, and 9 bases separated the two germline ends. The germline V gene encodes CDR1 MNHEY and CDR2 SVGAGI. The CDR3 protein is CASSYLPGSGNTIYF. CDR3 DNA: TGTGCCAGCAGTTATCTGCCTGGCTCTGGAAACACCATATATTTT.

This clonotype was picked up many times. The chain joins TRBV20-1 to TRBJ2-3; 13 bases line up with TRBD2. The V and J ends lost 3 bases and 4 bases, in that order; junction bases with no gene match: 4. Germline V CDR1 and CDR2: DFQATT, SNEGSKA (reference sequence). This CDR3 has 15 amino acids. The DNA for the CDR3 is TGCAGTGCTAGGATACTAGCGGGGGGGTCAGATACGCAGTATTTT. Its protein is CSARILAGGSDTQYF.

This clonotype was counted many times. V and J are TRBV10-3 and TRBJ1-4, with D unclear. V lost 4 bases and J 0 bases, leaving 6 bases between the germline ends. Germline-derived CDR1 and CDR2 are ENHRY and SYGVKD. The CDR3 loop spans 14 amino acids. For the CDR3, the DNA is TGTGCCATCAGTGCCGGTGCAACTAATGAAAAACTGTTTTTT. Translation: CAISAGATNEKLFF.